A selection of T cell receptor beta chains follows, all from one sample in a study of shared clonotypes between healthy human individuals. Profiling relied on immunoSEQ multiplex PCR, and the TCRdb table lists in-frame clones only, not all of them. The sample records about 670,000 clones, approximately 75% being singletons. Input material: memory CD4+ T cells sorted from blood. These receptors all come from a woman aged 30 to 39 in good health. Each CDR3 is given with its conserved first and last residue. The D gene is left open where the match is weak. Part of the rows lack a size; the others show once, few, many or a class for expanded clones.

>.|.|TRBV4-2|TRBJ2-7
CASSPDWTATSHEQYF
TGTGCCAGCAGCCCAGATTGGACGGCCACTTCTCACGAGCAGTACTTC
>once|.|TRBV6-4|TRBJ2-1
CASSVSLTSYNEQFF
TGTGCCAGCAGTGTGAGTCTAACTTCCTACAATGAGCAGTTCTTC
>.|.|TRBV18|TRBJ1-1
CASSPIENTEAFF
TGTGCCAGCTCACCGATCGAGAACACTGAAGCTTTCTTT
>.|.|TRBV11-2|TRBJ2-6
CASSLVLSGANVLTF
TGTGCCAGCAGCTTGGTCCTTTCTGGGGCCAACGTCCTGACTTTC
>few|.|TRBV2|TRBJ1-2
CASSGSGTGYGYTF
TGTGCCAGCAGTGGCTCCGGGACGGGCTATGGCTACACCTTC
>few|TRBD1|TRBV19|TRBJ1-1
CATNWGQANTEAFF
TGTGCCACCAACTGGGGACAGGCGAACACTGAAGCTTTCTTT
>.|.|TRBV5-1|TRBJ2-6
CASSLAMALRSSGANVLTF
TGCGCCAGCAGCTTGGCGATGGCTCTCCGCTCCTCTGGGGCCAACGTCCTGACTTTC
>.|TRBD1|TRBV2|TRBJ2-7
CASKRTGSPYEQYF
TGTGCCAGCAAAAGGACAGGGAGCCCCTACGAGCAGTACTTC
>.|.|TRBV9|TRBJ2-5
CASSPGNYEGTETQYF
TGTGCCAGCAGCCCAGGCAATTACGAAGGGACAGAGACCCAGTACTTC
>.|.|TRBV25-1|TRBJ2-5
CASSDRDGKETQYF
TGTGCCAGCAGTGACCGGGACGGGAAAGAGACCCAGTACTTC
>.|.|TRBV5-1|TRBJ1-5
CASSFGGGGQPQHF
TGCGCCAGCAGCTTTGGGGGTGGAGGCCAGCCCCAGCATTTT
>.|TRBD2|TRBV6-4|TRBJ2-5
CASSVRKGLDRGEETQYF
TGTGCCAGCAGTGTGAGAAAGGGACTAGACCGGGGGGAAGAGACCCAGTACTTC
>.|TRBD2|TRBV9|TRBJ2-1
CASSVVGAGDGAQFF
TGTGCCAGCAGCGTAGTAGGAGCGGGAGACGGCGCGCAGTTCTTC
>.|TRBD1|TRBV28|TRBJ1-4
CASSPTGGAGEKLFF
TGTGCCAGCAGCCCGACAGGGGGCGCCGGTGAAAAACTGTTTTTT
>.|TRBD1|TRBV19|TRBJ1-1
CASRTLVDRTTEAFF
TGTGCCAGTAGGACATTAGTGGACAGGACCACTGAAGCTTTCTTT
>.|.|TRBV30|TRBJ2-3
CAWRTRTDTQYF
TGTGCCTGGAGGACTAGGACGGATACGCAGTATTTT
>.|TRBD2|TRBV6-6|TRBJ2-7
CASSPVLSSGTYEQYF
TGTGCCAGCAGTCCCGTTTTGTCTAGCGGGACCTACGAGCAGTACTTC
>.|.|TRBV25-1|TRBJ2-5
CASSDLRGAGLQETQYF
TGTGCCAGCAGTGACCTCAGGGGGGCGGGGCTCCAAGAGACCCAGTACTTC
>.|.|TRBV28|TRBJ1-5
CASSLVRQPQHF
TGTGCCAGCAGTTTGGTCAGGCAGCCCCAGCATTTT
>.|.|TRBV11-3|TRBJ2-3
CASSPQGFSTDTQYF
TGTGCCAGCAGCCCACAGGGTTTTAGCACAGATACGCAGTATTTT
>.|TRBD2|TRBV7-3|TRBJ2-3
CASSPSGRTLADTQYF
TGTGCCAGCAGTCCTAGCGGGAGGACCCTCGCAGATACGCAGTATTTT
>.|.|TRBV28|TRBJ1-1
CARPMNTEAFF
TGTGCCAGACCAATGAACACTGAAGCTTTCTTT